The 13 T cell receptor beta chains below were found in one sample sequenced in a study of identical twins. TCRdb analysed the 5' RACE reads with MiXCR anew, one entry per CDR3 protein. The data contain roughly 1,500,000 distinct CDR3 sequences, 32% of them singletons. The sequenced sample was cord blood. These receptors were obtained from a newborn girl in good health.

The CDR3 region is CASREAGLISYNEQFF. CDR3 DNA: TGTGCCAGCAGGGAAGCCGGACTTATCTCCTACAATGAGCAGTTCTTC. V usage is TRBV13 and J usage is TRBJ2-1; a weak D match, TRBD2 (5 bases). V was pared by 6 bases and J by 0 bases, with 15 bases between. CDR3 size: 16 residues. Germline V gene sequence: CDR1 PRHDT, CDR2 FYEKMQ (reference sequence).

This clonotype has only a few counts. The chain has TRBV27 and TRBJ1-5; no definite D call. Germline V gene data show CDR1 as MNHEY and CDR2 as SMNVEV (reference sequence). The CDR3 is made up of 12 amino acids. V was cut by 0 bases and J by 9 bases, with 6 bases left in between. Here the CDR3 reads CASSLSERPQHF. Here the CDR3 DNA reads TGTGCCAGCAGTTTATCAGAGCGGCCCCAGCATTTT.

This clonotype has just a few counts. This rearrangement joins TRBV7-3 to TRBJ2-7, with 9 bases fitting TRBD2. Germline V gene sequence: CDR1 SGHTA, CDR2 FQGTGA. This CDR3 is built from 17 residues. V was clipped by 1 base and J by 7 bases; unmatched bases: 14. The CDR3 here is CASSLNPVGLAGNEQYF. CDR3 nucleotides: TGTGCCAGCAGCTTAAACCCTGTGGGACTAGCAGGAAATGAGCAGTACTTC.

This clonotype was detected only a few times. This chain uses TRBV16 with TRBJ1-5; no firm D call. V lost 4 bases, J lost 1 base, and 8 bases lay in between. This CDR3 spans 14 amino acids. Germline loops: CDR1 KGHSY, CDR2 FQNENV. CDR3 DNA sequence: TGTGCCAGCAGCCCACAGTCCAGCAATCAGCCCCAGCATTTT. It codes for CASSPQSSNQPQHF.

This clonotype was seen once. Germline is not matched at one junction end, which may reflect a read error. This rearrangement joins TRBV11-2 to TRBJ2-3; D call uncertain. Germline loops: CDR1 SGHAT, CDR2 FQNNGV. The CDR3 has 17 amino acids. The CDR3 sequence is CAGSLGGPTAHTDTQYF. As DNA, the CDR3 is TGTGCCGGCAGCTTAGGTGGCCCTACGGCCCACACAGATACGCAGTATTTT.

CDR3 loop: CASVKQGASTEAFF. The CDR3 DNA sequence: TGTGCCAGCGTCAAGCAGGGGGCCAGCACTGAAGCTTTCTTT. The chain links TRBV27 to TRBJ1-1; 8 bases are a match to TRBD1. The CDR3 runs 14 residues. J was trimmed by 4 bases and V by 8 bases; bases with no gene match: 9. Germline V gene sequence: CDR1 MNHEY, CDR2 SMNVEV (reference sequence).

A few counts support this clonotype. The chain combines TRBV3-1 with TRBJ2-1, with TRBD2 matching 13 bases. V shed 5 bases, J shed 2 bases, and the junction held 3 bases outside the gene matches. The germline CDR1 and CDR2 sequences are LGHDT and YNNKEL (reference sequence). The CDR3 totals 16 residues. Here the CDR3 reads CASSYGTSGTYNEQFF. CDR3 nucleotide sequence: TGTGCCAGCAGCTACGGGACTAGCGGGACCTACAATGAGCAGTTCTTC.

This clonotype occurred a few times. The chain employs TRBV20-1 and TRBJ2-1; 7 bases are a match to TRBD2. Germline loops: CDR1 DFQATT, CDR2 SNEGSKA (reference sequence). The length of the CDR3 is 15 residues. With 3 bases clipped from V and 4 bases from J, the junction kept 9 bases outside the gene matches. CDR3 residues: CSARGLAARYNEQFF. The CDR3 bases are TGCAGTGCTAGGGGTCTAGCGGCTCGATACAATGAGCAGTTCTTC.

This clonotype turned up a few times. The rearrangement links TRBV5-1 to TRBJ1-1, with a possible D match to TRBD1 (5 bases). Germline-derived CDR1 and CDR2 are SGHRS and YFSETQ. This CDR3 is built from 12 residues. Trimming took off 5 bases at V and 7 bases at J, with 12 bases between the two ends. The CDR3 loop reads CASRGRAVEAFF. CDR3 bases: TGCGCCAGCAGGGGCAGGGCGGTTGAAGCTTTCTTT.

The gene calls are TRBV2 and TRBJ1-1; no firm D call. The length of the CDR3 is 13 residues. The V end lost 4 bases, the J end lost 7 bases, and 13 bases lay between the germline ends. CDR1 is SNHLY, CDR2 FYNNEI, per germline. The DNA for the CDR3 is TGTGCCAGCAGTGGCCTCGAGGCTTTTGAAGCTTTCTTT. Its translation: CASSGLEAFEAFF.

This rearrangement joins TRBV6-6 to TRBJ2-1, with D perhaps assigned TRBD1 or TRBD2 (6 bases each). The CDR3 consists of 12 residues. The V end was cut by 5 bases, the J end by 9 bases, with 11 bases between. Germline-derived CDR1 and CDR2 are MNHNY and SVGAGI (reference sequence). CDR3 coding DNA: TGTGCCAGCAGTAAGGGGGGAGGTGAGCAGTTCTTC. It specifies CASSKGGGEQFF.

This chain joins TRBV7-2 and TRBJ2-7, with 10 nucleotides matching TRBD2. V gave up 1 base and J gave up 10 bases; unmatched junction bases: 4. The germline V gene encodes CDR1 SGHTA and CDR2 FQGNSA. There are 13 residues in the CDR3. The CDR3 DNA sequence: TGTGCCAGCAGCTTAGGAGTAGCGGGAGGACAGTACTTC. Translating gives CASSLGVAGGQYF.

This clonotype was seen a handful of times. In DNA, the CDR3 is TGTGCCAGCAGCCAGAGGGCCAACAGGGGAACTTTCTTT. Translating gives CASSQRANRGTFF. This rearrangement joins TRBV3-1 to TRBJ1-1, with 7 bases matching TRBD1. Germline CDR1 reads LGHDT; CDR2 reads YNNKEL (reference sequence). The CDR3 consists of 13 residues. V was clipped by 3 bases and J by 12 bases; unmatched bases: 10.